This TCR beta chain was retrieved from a study of response to subunit inactivated influenza vaccine. General observations from the study: Authors suggested few new T cells are recruited by each seasonal influenza vaccination.

This clonotype was recorded a few times. Its antigen is unknown. From germline, CDR1 is SGHVS and CDR2 FNYEAQ. V gave up 0 bases and J gave up 0 bases; unmatched junction bases: 3. The length of the CDR3 is 16 residues. TCRdb reprocessed the RT-PCR reads via MiXCR and lists one record per CDR3 protein. Of about 190,000 distinct CDR3 sequences listed, around an eighth were seen once; the top ten hold roughly 25%. This rearrangement joins TRBV7-6 to TRBJ2-3; 7 positions match TRBD2. This receptor was obtained from a man in his fifties who received an inactivated influenza vaccine. The input for sequencing was CD8+ T cells sorted from PBMCs, taken roughly 5 days after vaccination. DNA for the CDR3: TGTGCCAGCAGCTTAGCGGGAGGGCCTAGCACAGATACGCAGTATTTT. Encoded protein: CASSLAGGPSTDTQYF.